Only a few counts were recorded for the clone carrying this T cell receptor (beta chain). What it binds is not known. This sample is drawn from a study of cytomegalovirus exposure and HLA in healthy donors. Study overall: Earlier, 150 million to 200 million T cells were analyzed, and around 100 million unique TCR beta sequences were found among them. Within the Caucasian-associated ancestry cluster were roughly 81% of the approximately 400 genotyped donors.

In the PCR, 60 Vbeta and 13 Jbeta primers were used. Method: immunoSEQ multiplex PCR; TCRdb's copy keeps in-frame clones and lacks some. The sample carries about 130,000 clones, approximately 85% recorded once. Study-level findings and limits: Many donors carried some public TCRs, although rarity characterized most TCR sequences. Association of roughly 17,000 TCR beta sequences with HLA alleles was found at 0.05 false discovery rate in a later analysis.

The CDR3 extends over 13 amino acids. V lost 8 bases and J 10 bases, leaving 15 bases between the germline ends. CDR1 LNHDA and CDR2 SQIVND come from the germline V gene (reference sequence). The chain carries TRBV19 and TRBJ1-6, with D tentatively TRBD1 (5 bases). The receptor comes from a boy younger than 18 in good health and CMV-seronegative. The sequenced sample was PBMCs. CDR3 sequence (DNA): TGTGCCAGTCGCTGGGGAGGGGAGTCACCCCTCCACTTT. It is translated as CASRWGGESPLHF.